This T cell receptor (beta chain) was observed in a study of cytomegalovirus exposure and HLA in healthy donors. Turning to the study itself: Genotyping showed around 81% of some 400 donors falling in the Caucasian-associated ancestry cluster.

V lost 2 bases to trimming and J lost 6 bases, with 12 bases between them. Germline lookup yields CDR1 SGHNT and CDR2 YYREEE (reference sequence). This CDR3 region has 13 residues. PCR used 60 Vbeta primers and 13 Jbeta primers. Data came from immunoSEQ multiplex PCR; TCRdb stores just in-frame clones and leaves some out. Of about 180,000 clones in the sample, around three quarters were seen once. The sequence was obtained from a woman aged 30 to 39 in good health and CMV-seropositive. The J gene is TRBJ2-7, the V gene TRBV5-4; perhaps TRBD2 as D (6 bases). The sequenced material came from PBMCs. The CDR3 sequence: CASSLEGGLEQYF. In DNA form, the CDR3 reads TGTGCCAGCAGCTTAGAGGGAGGCCTCGAGCAGTACTTC.